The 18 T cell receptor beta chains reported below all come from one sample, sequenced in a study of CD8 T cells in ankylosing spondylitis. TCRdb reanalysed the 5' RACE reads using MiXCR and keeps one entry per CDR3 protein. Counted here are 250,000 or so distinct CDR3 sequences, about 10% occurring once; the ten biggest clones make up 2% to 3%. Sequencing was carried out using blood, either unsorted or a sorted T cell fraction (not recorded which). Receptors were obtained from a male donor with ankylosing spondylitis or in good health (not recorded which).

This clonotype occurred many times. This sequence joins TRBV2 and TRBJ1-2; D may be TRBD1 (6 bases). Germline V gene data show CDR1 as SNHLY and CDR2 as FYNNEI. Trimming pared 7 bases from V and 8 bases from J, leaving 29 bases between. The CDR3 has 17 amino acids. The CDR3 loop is CASTSIRGRQAPDGYTF. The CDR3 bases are TGTGCCAGCACCTCAATTAGGGGAAGACAGGCCCCTGACGGCTACACCTTC.

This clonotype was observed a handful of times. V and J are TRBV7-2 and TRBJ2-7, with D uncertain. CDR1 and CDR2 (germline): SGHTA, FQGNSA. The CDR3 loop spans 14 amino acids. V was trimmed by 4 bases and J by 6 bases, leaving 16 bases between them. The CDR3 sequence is CASSSTRADGEQYF. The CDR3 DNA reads TGTGCCAGCAGCTCAACCCGAGCCGACGGCGAGCAGTACTTC.

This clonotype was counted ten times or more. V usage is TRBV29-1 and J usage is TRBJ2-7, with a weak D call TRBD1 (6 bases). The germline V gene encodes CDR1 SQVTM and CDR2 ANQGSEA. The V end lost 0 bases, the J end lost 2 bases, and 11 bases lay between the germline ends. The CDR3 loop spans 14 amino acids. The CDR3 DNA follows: TGCAGCGTTGAAGATCGGGACAAGCCCTACGAGCAGTACTTC. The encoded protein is CSVEDRDKPYEQYF.

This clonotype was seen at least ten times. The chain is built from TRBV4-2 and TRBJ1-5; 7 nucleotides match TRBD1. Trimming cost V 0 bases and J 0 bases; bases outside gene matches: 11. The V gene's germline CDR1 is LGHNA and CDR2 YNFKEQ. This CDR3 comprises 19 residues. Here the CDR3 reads CASSQDARDSVYSNQPQHF. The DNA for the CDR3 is TGTGCCAGCAGCCAAGATGCCCGGGACAGTGTCTATAGCAATCAGCCCCAGCATTTT.

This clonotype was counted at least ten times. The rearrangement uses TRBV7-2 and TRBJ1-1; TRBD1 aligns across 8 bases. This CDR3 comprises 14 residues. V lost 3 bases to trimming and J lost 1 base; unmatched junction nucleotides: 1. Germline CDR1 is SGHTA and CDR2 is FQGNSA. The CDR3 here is CASSFGTGNTEAFF. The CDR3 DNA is TGTGCCAGCAGCTTCGGGACAGGGAACACTGAAGCTTTCTTT. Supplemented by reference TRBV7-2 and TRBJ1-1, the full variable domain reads GAGVSQSPSNKVTEKGKDVELRCDPISGHTALYWYRQSLGQGLEFLIYFQGNSAPDKSGLPSDRFSAERTGGSVSTLTIQRTQQEDSAVYLCASSFGTGNTEAFFGQGTRLTVV.

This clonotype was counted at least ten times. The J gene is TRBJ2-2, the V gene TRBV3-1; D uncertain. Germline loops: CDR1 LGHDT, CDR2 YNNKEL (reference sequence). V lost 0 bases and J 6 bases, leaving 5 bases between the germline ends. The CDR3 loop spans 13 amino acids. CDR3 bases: TGTGCCAGCAGCCAAGATTGGTCCGGGGAGCTGTTTTTT. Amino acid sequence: CASSQDWSGELFF.

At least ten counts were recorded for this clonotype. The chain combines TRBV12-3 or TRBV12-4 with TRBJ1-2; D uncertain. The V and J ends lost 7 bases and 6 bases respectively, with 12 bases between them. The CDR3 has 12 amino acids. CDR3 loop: CASTLGGNGYTF. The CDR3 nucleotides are TGTGCCAGCACGTTGGGCGGGAATGGCTACACCTTC.

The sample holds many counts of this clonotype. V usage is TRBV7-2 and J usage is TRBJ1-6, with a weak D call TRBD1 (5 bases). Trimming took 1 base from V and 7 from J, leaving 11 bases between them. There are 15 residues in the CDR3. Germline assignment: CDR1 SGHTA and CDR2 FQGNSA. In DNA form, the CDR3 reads TGTGCCAGCAGCTTAGGGTTGAAGGGGAATTCACCCCTCCACTTT. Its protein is CASSLGLKGNSPLHF.

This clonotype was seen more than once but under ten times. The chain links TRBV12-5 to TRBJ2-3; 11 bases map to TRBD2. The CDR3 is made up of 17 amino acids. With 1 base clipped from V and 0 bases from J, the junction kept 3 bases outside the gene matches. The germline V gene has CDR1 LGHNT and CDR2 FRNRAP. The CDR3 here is CASGLGTSGPSTDTQYF. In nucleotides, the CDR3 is TGTGCTAGTGGTTTGGGGACTAGCGGGCCTAGCACAGATACGCAGTATTTT. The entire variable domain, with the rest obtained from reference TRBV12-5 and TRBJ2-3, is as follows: DARVTQTPRHKVTEMGQEVTMRCQPILGHNTVFWYRQTMMQGLELLAYFRNRAPLDDSGMPKDRFSAEMPDATLATLKIQPSEPRDSAVYFCASGLGTSGPSTDTQYFGPGTRLTVL.

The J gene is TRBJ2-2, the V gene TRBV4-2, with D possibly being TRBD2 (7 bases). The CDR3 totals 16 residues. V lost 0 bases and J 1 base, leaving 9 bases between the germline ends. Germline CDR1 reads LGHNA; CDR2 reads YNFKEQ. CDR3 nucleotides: TGTGCCAGCAGCCAAGAAGGGGGGGGGAACACCGGGGAGCTGTTTTTT. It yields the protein CASSQEGGGNTGELFF.

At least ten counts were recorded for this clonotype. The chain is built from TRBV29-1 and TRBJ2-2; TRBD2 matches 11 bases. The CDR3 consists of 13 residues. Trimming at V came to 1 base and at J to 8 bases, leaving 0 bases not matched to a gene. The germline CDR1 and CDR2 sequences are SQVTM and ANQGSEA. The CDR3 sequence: CSVEGLAGGELFF. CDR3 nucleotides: TGCAGCGTTGAAGGACTAGCGGGAGGGGAGCTGTTTTTT.

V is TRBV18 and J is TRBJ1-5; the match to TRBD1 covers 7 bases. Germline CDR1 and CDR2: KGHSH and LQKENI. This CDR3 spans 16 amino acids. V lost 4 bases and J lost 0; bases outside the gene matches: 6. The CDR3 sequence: CASSLTTGNSNQPQHF. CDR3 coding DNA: TGTGCCAGCTCACTCACGACAGGGAATAGCAATCAGCCCCAGCATTTT.

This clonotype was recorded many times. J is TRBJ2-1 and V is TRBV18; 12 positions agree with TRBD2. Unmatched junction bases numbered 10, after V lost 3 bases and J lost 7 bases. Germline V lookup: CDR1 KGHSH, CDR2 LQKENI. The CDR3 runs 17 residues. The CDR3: CASSPRTSGNFGNEQFF. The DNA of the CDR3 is TGTGCCAGCTCACCCCGGACTAGCGGGAACTTCGGAAATGAGCAGTTCTTC.

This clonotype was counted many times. CDR3 in amino acids: CASSRTGEQTEAFF. The CDR3 DNA is TGCGCCAGCAGCCGCACAGGGGAACAAACTGAAGCTTTCTTT. The chain recombines TRBV5-1 with TRBJ1-1; 7 positions match TRBD1. J was trimmed by 5 bases and V by 4 bases; bases with no gene match: 8. Germline V gives CDR1 SGHRS, CDR2 YFSETQ. The CDR3 has 14 amino acids.

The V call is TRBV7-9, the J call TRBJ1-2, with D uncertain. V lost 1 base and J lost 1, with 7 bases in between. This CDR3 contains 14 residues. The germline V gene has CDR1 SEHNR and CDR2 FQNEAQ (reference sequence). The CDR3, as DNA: TGTGCCAGCAGCTTAGAATCGGATAACTATGGCTACACCTTC. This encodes CASSLESDNYGYTF.

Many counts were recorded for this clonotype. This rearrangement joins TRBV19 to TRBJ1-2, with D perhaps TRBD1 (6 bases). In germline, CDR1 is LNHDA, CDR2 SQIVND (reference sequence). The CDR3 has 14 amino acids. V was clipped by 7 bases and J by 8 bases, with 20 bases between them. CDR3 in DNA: TGTGCCAGTAAGGGGACAACGCGGGAAATAGGCTACACCTTC. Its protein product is CASKGTTREIGYTF.

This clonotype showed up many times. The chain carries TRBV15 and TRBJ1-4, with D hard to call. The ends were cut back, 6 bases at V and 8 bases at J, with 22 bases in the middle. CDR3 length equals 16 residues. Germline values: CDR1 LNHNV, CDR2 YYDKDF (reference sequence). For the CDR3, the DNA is TGTGCCACCAGATCCCGCCCCTCCGGTAGCGAAGAAAAACTGTTTTTT. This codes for CATRSRPSGSEEKLFF.

The CDR3 bases are TGTGCCAGCAGCTTAAGGACTAGCGGGAGAGGGAATGAGCAGTTCTTC. Translation: CASSLRTSGRGNEQFF. J is TRBJ2-1 and V is TRBV7-9; 13 positions agree with TRBD2. J was trimmed by 7 bases and V by 2 bases; bases with no gene match: 5. This CDR3 is built from 16 residues. Germline V gives CDR1 SEHNR, CDR2 FQNEAQ (reference sequence).